The 22 T cell receptor beta chains reported below all come from one sample, sequenced in a study of OX40 agonist ivuxolimab in advanced cancers. The library was produced with the immunoSEQ multiplex PCR assay. What TCRdb holds here is the immuneACCESS table cut down to in-frame rearrangements. Part of the clones is not present; checked against another copy, under half of the missing clones reflect an unresolved V gene, and the others are unexplained. Across this sample there are around 50,000 clones, with around nine tenths seen only once. The ten largest clones add up to about 0.68% of the sample. This specimen was CD4+ or CD8+ T cells sorted from blood, taken in a trial of the OX40 agonist ivuxolimab. The origin of the receptors is an adult with an advanced solid tumor such as melanoma, head and neck, liver or kidney cancer.

The chain carries TRBV15 and TRBJ1-1; D is perhaps TRBD1 (5 bases). With 1 base removed from V and 1 base from J, the gap between germline ends came to 7 bases. This CDR3 comprises 14 residues. The germline V gene has CDR1 LNHNV and CDR2 YYDKDF (reference sequence). The CDR3 region has the DNA TGTGCCACCAGCAGAGGGGGGGGGAACACTGAAGCTTTCTTT. It codes for CATSRGGGNTEAFF.

This clone appeared once. J is TRBJ2-3 and V is TRBV7-9; 8 bases line up with TRBD1. The V gene end was trimmed by 6 bases and the J gene end by 2 bases; junction bases not matched to a gene: 4. The CDR3 consists of 14 residues. Per the germline V gene, CDR1 is SEHNR and CDR2 is FQNEAQ (reference sequence). The CDR3 sequence is CASRIQGATDTQYF. DNA of the CDR3: TGTGCCAGCAGAATCCAGGGGGCCACAGATACGCAGTATTTT.

The chain joins TRBV7-8 to TRBJ1-1, with unresolved D. Trimming removed 5 bases at V and 1 base at J, with 8 bases between. Germline lookup yields CDR1 SGHVS and CDR2 FQNEAQ. CDR3 length: 13 residues. The chain's CDR3 is CASSSTWNTEAFF. The CDR3 DNA reads as TGTGCCAGCAGCAGTACGTGGAACACTGAAGCTTTCTTT.

The rearrangement uses TRBV5-1 and TRBJ1-4; 9 bases align to TRBD1. Germline V lookup: CDR1 SGHRS, CDR2 YFSETQ. V shed 0 bases, J shed 8 bases, and the junction held 8 bases outside the gene matches. CDR3 length: 16 amino acids. The CDR3 spells CASSLDPQGAREKLFF. DNA for the CDR3: TGCGCCAGCAGCTTGGACCCACAGGGGGCACGGGAAAAACTGTTTTTT.

This chain joins TRBV4-1 and TRBJ2-2, with D perhaps matching TRBD2 (6 bases). CDR1 is MGHRA and CDR2 is YSYEKL in the germline V gene. This CDR3 spans 19 amino acids. Trimming left V 2 bases short and J 6 bases short, with 25 bases between. The CDR3 DNA reads TGCGCCAGCAGCCAAAGGGGTCTCAGGAGCGGGCCCAACGCCGGGGAGCTGTTTTTT. Translated: CASSQRGLRSGPNAGELFF.

The chain carries TRBV19 and TRBJ1-2; TRBD1 might be the D (6 bases). The ends were cut back, 5 bases at V and 0 bases at J, with 16 bases in the middle. Per germline, CDR1 LNHDA and CDR2 SQIVND (reference sequence). This CDR3 contains 16 residues. The CDR3: CASSAKGGTSNYGYTF. The CDR3 DNA is TGTGCCAGTAGTGCCAAAGGGGGGACGTCTAACTATGGCTACACCTTC. The variable domain in full, completed from reference TRBV19 and TRBJ1-2, reads DGGITQSPKYLFRKEGQNVTLSCEQNLNHDAMYWYRQDPGQGLRLIYYSQIVNDFQKGDIAEGYSVSREKKESFPLTVTSAQKNPTAFYLCASSAKGGTSNYGYTFGSGTRLTVV.

CDR3 amino acids: CASSQDQRSDQPQHF. The CDR3 coding sequence is TGCGCCAGCAGCCAAGACCAGCGGAGCGATCAGCCCCAGCATTTT. V is TRBV4-1 and J is TRBJ1-5; D remains ambiguous. The CDR3 length is 15 residues. Germline V gene sequence: CDR1 MGHRA, CDR2 YSYEKL. V shed 0 bases and J shed 5 bases, with 11 bases lying between them.

The chain joins TRBV18 to TRBJ2-1, with D perhaps TRBD1 (7 bases). V was pared by 3 bases and J by 3 bases, with 21 bases between. The CDR3 contains 18 residues. CDR1 and CDR2 (germline): KGHSH, LQKENI. The DNA of the CDR3 is TGTGCCAGCTCACCCACGGTCGGAGGGGGCGATTACTACAATGAGCAGTTCTTC. It translates to CASSPTVGGGDYYNEQFF.

A remark on this clone: Within the sample, other DNA sequences also encode this same CDR3. This chain connects TRBV18 to TRBJ2-7, with D possibly called TRBD1 or TRBD2 (5 bases each). This CDR3 is built from 14 residues. V was cut by 6 bases and J by 2 bases, with 14 bases left in between. CDR1 is KGHSH and CDR2 is LQKENI in the germline V gene. This chain's CDR3 is CASSPAGGTYEQYF. CDR3 nucleotides: TGTGCCAGCTCCCCTGCTGGGGGAACCTACGAGCAGTACTTC.

The chain uses TRBV10-3 and TRBJ2-7; no reliable D call. Trimming cost V 6 bases and J 6 bases, with 9 bases left between them. The germline gives CDR1 ENHRY, CDR2 SYGVKD. This CDR3 is built from 11 residues. The CDR3: CAISPAVEQYF. Written as DNA, the CDR3 is TGTGCCATCAGCCCTGCGGTCGAGCAGTACTTC.

The chain carries TRBV28 and TRBJ2-7; TRBD2 might be the D (6 bases). Germline CDR1 MDHEN, CDR2 SYDVKM. The CDR3 is 16 amino acids. Trimming left V 5 bases short and J 10 bases short, with 27 bases between. CDR3 nucleotide sequence: TGTGCCAGCAGTCGGAGGGGTGCAGGGCAGGGATTTGGTCAGTACTTC. Translation: CASSRRGAGQGFGQYF.

This clone was counted a single time. The chain carries TRBV7-9 and TRBJ2-1; D not resolved. This CDR3 is 15 amino acids long. CDR1 and CDR2 (germline): SEHNR, FQNEAQ (reference sequence). V shed 0 bases and J shed 0 bases, with 6 bases lying between them. CDR3 nucleotides: TGTGCCAGCAGCTTAGCCTTGAGCTCCTACAATGAGCAGTTCTTC. Protein sequence: CASSLALSSYNEQFF.

The rearrangement joins TRBV19 to TRBJ1-4; 7 bases are a match to TRBD1. The CDR3 spans 16 residues. With V trimmed by 4 bases and J by 2 bases, 7 bases remained unmatched. Germline assignment: CDR1 LNHDA and CDR2 SQIVND (reference sequence). CDR3 nucleotides: TGTGCCAGTAGTACCCTTTACAGGGGTACTAATGAAAAACTGTTTTTT. The encoded protein is CASSTLYRGTNEKLFF.

Regarding this clone: One junction end disagrees with the germline gene, perhaps due to a read error. The chain links TRBV5-1 to TRBJ2-2; 8 bases agree with TRBD2. CDR3 length: 18 residues. Germline CDR1 is SGHRS and CDR2 is YFSETQ. The CDR3 DNA is TGCGCCAGCGGCTTGGCCAGCGGGAGCCCTACGTGGACCGGGGAGCTGTTTTTT. This translates into CASGLASGSPTWTGELFF.

This clone was found a few times. CDR3 in DNA: TGTGCCAGCAGCCAAGATTGGGGACATTCGGAGTATTTT. Encoded protein: CASSQDWGHSEYF. This rearrangement joins TRBV14 to TRBJ2-3; perhaps TRBD1 as D (6 bases). CDR1 is SGHDN, CDR2 FVKESK, per germline. Trimming cost V 0 bases and J 13 bases, with 14 bases left between them. The CDR3 contains 13 residues.

This chain joins TRBV5-4 and TRBJ2-7; D may be TRBD2 (7 bases). There are 16 residues in the CDR3. Germline V gene sequence: CDR1 SGHNT, CDR2 YYREEE (reference sequence). V was pared by 3 bases and J by 4 bases, with 20 bases between. The CDR3 protein is CASSSPTGGAAYEQYF. The CDR3 nucleotides are TGTGCCAGCAGCTCGCCGACTGGGGGGGCCGCATACGAGCAGTACTTC.

The rearrangement joins TRBV7-8 to TRBJ2-1, with 7 bases identical to TRBD2. Germline CDR1 is SGHVS and CDR2 is FQNEAQ. The V segment lost 5 bases and the J segment 10 bases; nucleotides outside the gene matches: 14. The CDR3 contains 15 residues. In DNA, the CDR3 is TGTGCCAGCAGCCGTTTAGGGGAGGGCCGAGGGGAGCAGTTCTTC. Protein: CASSRLGEGRGEQFF.

J is TRBJ2-5 and V is TRBV2, with D tentatively TRBD1 or TRBD2 (6 bases each). V lost 6 bases to trimming and J lost 5 bases, with 16 bases between them. The CDR3 length is 14 residues. Germline V gene data show CDR1 as SNHLY and CDR2 as FYNNEI. The CDR3 DNA reads TGTGCCAGCAGCCGGGGGCTCGTCGGGGAGACCCAGTACTTC. It is translated as CASSRGLVGETQYF.

This sequence joins TRBV12-5 and TRBJ2-2, with D possibly being TRBD1 or TRBD2 (5 bases each). The germline V and J ends were trimmed by 0 bases and 4 bases, with 9 bases remaining between them. Germline values: CDR1 LGHNT, CDR2 FRNRAP. The CDR3 is 15 amino acids. The CDR3 region has the DNA TGTGCTAGTGGTTTGGTAATGGGGGTCACCGGGGAGCTGTTTTTT. Its protein product is CASGLVMGVTGELFF.

This sequence joins TRBV19 and TRBJ1-4, with D unclear. The CDR3 contains 15 residues. The germline gives CDR1 LNHDA, CDR2 SQIVND (reference sequence). Trimming pared 3 bases from V and 4 bases from J, leaving 12 bases between. CDR3 in amino acids: CASSMDRTFNEKLFF. CDR3 bases: TGTGCCAGTAGTATGGATCGGACTTTTAATGAAAAACTGTTTTTT.

This sequence joins TRBV5-4 and TRBJ2-2; a weak D match, TRBD2 (6 bases). The germline V and J ends were trimmed by 4 bases and 0 bases, with 10 bases remaining between them. The length of the CDR3 is 15 residues. Germline V gives CDR1 SGHNT, CDR2 YYREEE (reference sequence). The CDR3 loop reads CASSLSGSNTGELFF. CDR3 DNA sequence: TGTGCCAGCAGCCTTAGCGGATCGAACACCGGGGAGCTGTTTTTT.

This clone was seen just once. J is TRBJ2-1 and V is TRBV28; 11 nucleotides agree with TRBD2. CDR1 MDHEN and CDR2 SYDVKM come from the germline V gene. Trimming took 5 bases from V and 1 from J; bases not matched to a gene: 7. This CDR3 has 17 residues. CDR3 in amino acids: CASSHGIAGGSYNEQFF. The CDR3 region has the DNA TGTGCCAGCAGTCACGGGATAGCGGGAGGGTCCTACAATGAGCAGTTCTTC.